This T cell receptor (beta chain) was documented in a study of beta chain features in type 1 diabetes. As for the study in general: The study found patients and healthy donors alike in age, gender and cell yields.

The investigators reverse transcribed all of the isolated RNA, so they sequenced expressed TCRB transcripts. Sequenced by immunoSEQ multiplex PCR; TCRdb stores in-frame clones only, minus some. The data show approximately 250,000 clones, roughly 9.6% seen once. CDR3 length: 11 amino acids. V was pared by 5 bases and J by 8 bases, with 9 bases between. Germline-derived CDR1 and CDR2 are SNHLY and FYNNEI. Only a few counts were recorded for this clone. The receptor's source is a woman younger than 35 in good health. This chain connects TRBV2 to TRBJ1-2; D gene ambiguous. Sequenced material: naive CD4+ T cells from blood. This CDR3 reads CASSRGSGYTF. Written as DNA, the CDR3 is TGTGCCAGCAGTCGAGGGTCGGGCTACACCTTC.